The 18 T cell receptor beta chains listed next were all sequenced from one sample in a study of cytotoxic CD8 clonotypes in ibrutinib-treated CLL. Assay used: immunoSEQ multiplex PCR; TCRdb lists only in-frame clones, some missing. The sample includes fewer than 300,000 clones, 76% seen only once; the top ten take 5.6%. The sequences come from PBMCs, collected at disease progression, from a patient treated with ibrutinib. The receptors shown here come from a human donor with chronic lymphocytic leukemia.

The V call is TRBV18, the J call TRBJ1-2; D possibly corresponds to TRBD1 (6 bases). The V gene's germline CDR1 is KGHSH and CDR2 LQKENI. Trimming pared 3 bases from V and 8 bases from J, leaving 13 bases between. The CDR3 sequence is 13 residues long. The CDR3 protein is CASSPGQPQGYTF. The DNA for the CDR3 is TGTGCCAGCTCACCCGGACAGCCTCAAGGCTACACCTTC.

The chain uses TRBV5-1 and TRBJ2-1; maybe TRBD1 (5 bases). The CDR3 consists of 12 residues. The V gene's germline CDR1 is SGHRS and CDR2 YFSETQ. Trimming shortened V by 4 bases and J by 5 bases, and 7 bases separated the two germline ends. CDR3 sequence reads: CASSTRDNEQFF. In nucleotides, the CDR3 is TGCGCCAGCAGCACCAGGGACAATGAGCAGTTCTTC. Variable domain in full (rest from reference TRBV5-1 and TRBJ2-1): KAGVTQTPRYLIKTRGQQVTLSCSPISGHRSVSWYQQTPGQGLQFLFEYFSETQRNKGNFPGRFSGRQFSNSRSEMNVSTLELGDSALYLCASSTRDNEQFFGPGTRLTVL.

The J gene is TRBJ2-2, the V gene TRBV28, with D perhaps matching TRBD2 (5 bases). Germline lookup yields CDR1 MDHEN and CDR2 SYDVKM. Deletions cut 1 base from V and 6 bases from J, with 12 bases between. The CDR3 is 15 residues long. The CDR3 DNA follows: TGTGCCAGCAGTTTATTCCCGGGATCGGCCGGGGAGCTGTTTTTT. The encoded protein is CASSLFPGSAGELFF.

V and J are TRBV7-2 and TRBJ2-5; tentatively, D is TRBD1 (6 bases). Deletions cut 6 bases from V and 5 bases from J, with 16 bases between. CDR3 length: 14 amino acids. Germline V lookup: CDR1 SGHTA, CDR2 FQGNSA. CDR3 bases: TGTGCCAGCAGAATTCACAGGGCCTCGGAGACCCAGTACTTC. Protein product: CASRIHRASETQYF.

The chain uses TRBV7-2 and TRBJ2-3; perhaps TRBD2 as D (5 bases). Deletions cut 1 base from V and 2 bases from J, with 10 bases between. Germline V lookup: CDR1 SGHTA, CDR2 FQGNSA. The CDR3 has 15 amino acids. The CDR3 region has the DNA TGTGCCAGCAGCTTAGTACGGGGAGCCACAGATACGCAGTATTTT. Translated: CASSLVRGATDTQYF.

V gene TRBV6-9 combines with J gene TRBJ2-2; TRBD2 agrees at 8 bases. The CDR3 is made up of 17 amino acids. CDR1 MNHGY and CDR2 SVAAGI come from the germline V gene. Losses at the gene ends were 6 bases for V and 8 bases for J; bases not matched to a gene: 17. CDR3 DNA: TGTGCCAGCAGCCTCCAGGTAGGGACTAGGAACGATGGGGAGCTGTTTTTT. As protein: CASSLQVGTRNDGELFF.

This chain uses TRBV6-1 with TRBJ1-2; D gene uncertain. V lost 6 bases, J lost 2 bases, and 7 bases lay in between. From germline, CDR1 is MNHNS and CDR2 SASEGT. This CDR3 spans 12 amino acids. The CDR3 DNA reads TGTGCCAGCAGCCCCGAAAACTATGGCTACACCTTC. It specifies CASSPENYGYTF.

This clone occurred once. The J gene is TRBJ1-6, the V gene TRBV10-3; 8 bases fit TRBD1. The V gene end was trimmed by 6 bases and the J gene end by 5 bases; junction bases not matched to a gene: 6. Germline V gene sequence: CDR1 ENHRY, CDR2 SYGVKD. The CDR3 spans 15 residues. The CDR3 sequence: CAISRTGSDNSPLHF. The CDR3 coding sequence is TGTGCCATCAGCCGGACAGGGTCTGATAATTCACCCCTCCACTTT.

The V gene is TRBV28, the J gene TRBJ2-7; the D call may be TRBD1 or TRBD2 (5 bases each). This CDR3 contains 15 residues. CDR1 MDHEN and CDR2 SYDVKM come from the germline V gene. The V gene lost 5 bases and the J gene lost 1 base, with 15 bases spanning the gap. CDR3 residues: CASSTFRDGSYEQYF. DNA for the CDR3: TGTGCCAGCAGTACCTTCCGGGACGGATCCTACGAGCAGTACTTC.

The chain combines TRBV27 with TRBJ2-3, with D unresolved. Trimming pared 5 bases from V and 6 bases from J, leaving 15 bases between. In germline, CDR1 is MNHEY, CDR2 SMNVEV (reference sequence). CDR3 size: 14 residues. The CDR3 spells CASSDLSLLDTQYF. The CDR3 DNA reads as TGTGCCAGCAGTGATTTAAGTTTGTTGGATACGCAGTATTTT.

The chain carries TRBV11-2 and TRBJ2-3; D is possibly TRBD2 (6 bases). V was cut by 4 bases and J by 4 bases, with 18 bases left in between. The CDR3 totals 16 residues. Germline V gives CDR1 SGHAT, CDR2 FQNNGV. In nucleotides, the CDR3 is TGTGCCAGCAGCTCCGATACGGACTATCGGGCAGATACGCAGTATTTT. This translates into CASSSDTDYRADTQYF.

The V call is TRBV12-5, the J call TRBJ2-7; TRBD1 aligns across 7 bases. Germline lookup yields CDR1 LGHNT and CDR2 FRNRAP. Unmatched junction bases numbered 9, after V lost 1 base and J lost 3 bases. The CDR3 loop spans 16 amino acids. CDR3 in amino acids: CASGLDLGQANYEQYF. For the CDR3, the DNA is TGTGCTAGTGGTTTGGATTTAGGACAGGCGAACTACGAGCAGTACTTC.

This clone was counted only a few times. The gene calls are TRBV9 and TRBJ1-1; D uncertain. V was pared by 0 bases and J by 0 bases, with 9 bases between. This CDR3 has 15 residues. Germline V CDR1 and CDR2: SGDLS, YYNGEE. The CDR3 coding sequence is TGTGCCAGCAGCGTAGACCCACACATGAACACTGAAGCTTTCTTT. Amino acids: CASSVDPHMNTEAFF.

The chain is built from TRBV7-2 and TRBJ2-1; TRBD1 agrees at 7 bases. The trim removed 5 bases at V and 6 bases at J, leaving 10 bases unmatched. Germline V gene lookup returns CDR1 SGHTA and CDR2 FQGNSA. CDR3 length: 15 residues. The CDR3 loop reads CASSPILGQFNEQFF. For the CDR3, the DNA is TGTGCCAGCAGCCCAATTCTGGGACAGTTCAATGAGCAGTTCTTC. Using reference TRBV7-2 and TRBJ2-1 for the parts outside the CDR3, the full variable domain is GAGVSQSPSNKVTEKGKDVELRCDPISGHTALYWYRQSLGQGLEFLIYFQGNSAPDKSGLPSDRFSAERTGGSVSTLTIQRTQQEDSAVYLCASSPILGQFNEQFFGPGTRLTVL.

The V call is TRBV6-6, the J call TRBJ2-7; D uncertain. The V end was cut by 6 bases, the J end by 2 bases, with 14 bases between. CDR1 and CDR2 (germline): MNHNY, SVGAGI (reference sequence). The CDR3 loop spans 14 amino acids. In nucleotides, the CDR3 is TGTGCCAGCAGGTCGACCCCACCGACCTACGAGCAGTACTTC. It codes for CASRSTPPTYEQYF.

V usage is TRBV7-6 and J usage is TRBJ2-2, with 9 nucleotides matching TRBD1. The ends lost 4 bases at V and 5 bases at J; junction bases unmatched: 8. Germline V gene data show CDR1 as SGHVS and CDR2 as FNYEAQ. This CDR3 is 16 amino acids long. Here the CDR3 DNA reads TGTGCCAGCAGCTCCTACACAGGGGGCTGGACCGGGGAGCTGTTTTTT. It yields the protein CASSSYTGGWTGELFF.

V and J are TRBV11-2 and TRBJ2-7, with D uncertain. The V end lost 3 bases, the J end lost 6 bases, and 9 bases lay between the germline ends. The CDR3 totals 12 residues. The V gene's germline CDR1 is SGHAT and CDR2 FQNNGV. CDR3: CASSFVPIEQYF. CDR3 coding DNA: TGTGCCAGCAGCTTTGTCCCTATCGAGCAGTACTTC. Together with reference TRBV11-2 and TRBJ2-7, the CDR3 gives the full variable domain: EAGVAQSPRYKIIEKRQSVAFWCNPISGHATLYWYQQILGQGPKLLIQFQNNGVVDDSQLPKDRFSAERLKGVDSTLKIQPAKLEDSAVYLCASSFVPIEQYFGPGTRLTVT.

This chain links TRBV29-1 with TRBJ1-4, with TRBD1 identical over 12 bases. This CDR3 is built from 14 residues. The trim removed 6 bases at V and 7 bases at J, leaving 6 bases unmatched. In germline, CDR1 is SQVTM, CDR2 ANQGSEA. The CDR3 DNA follows: TGCAGCGTAGGGACAGGGGGCGCAGGTGAAAAACTGTTTTTT. Protein: CSVGTGGAGEKLFF.